This TCR beta chain appears in the sequencing data of a study of Ad26.COV2.S vaccination and SARS-CoV-2 variants. Libraries were prepared by immunoSEQ multiplex PCR; TCRdb keeps only in-frame clonotypes and omits some of them. Seen here are a few hundred thousand clones, about 80% observed once, and the top ten hold approximately 7.8%. The treatment here: roughly 20 received Ad26.COV2.S at low or high dose, single or two shots; about 5 received placebo; per-sample allocation not given. All samples were drawn on day 63, counting from the first vaccine or placebo injection. Its platform was an Ad26 vector, and its expressed antigen was Wuhan-strain SARS-CoV-2 spike. The CDR3 length is 14 residues. V was clipped by 6 bases and J by 4 bases; unmatched bases: 3. The V gene's germline CDR1 is ENHRY and CDR2 SYGVKD.

Sequenced material: peripheral blood, taken in a trial of Ad26.COV2.S vaccine versus placebo. The source of this sequence is a person aged 18-60 years who received the Ad26.COV2.S COVID-19 vaccine or a placebo. J is TRBJ2-3 and V is TRBV10-3; 11 positions match TRBD1. The CDR3 DNA reads as TGTGCCATCAGGTCGGGACAGGGGGCAGATACGCAGTATTTT. Translated: CAIRSGQGADTQYF.